The 6 T cell receptor beta chains presented below share a single source sample, sequenced in a study of blood T cell repertoires in COVID-19 (dated by TCRdb to the early 2020s). The library came from the immunoSEQ multiplex PCR assay. As stored in TCRdb, this immuneACCESS dataset retains in-frame rearrangements with V and J assigned. A fraction of the clones does not appear; measured against another copy, unresolved V genes explain less than half of the discrepancy, and the remainder lacks a known reason. The sample table lists some 340,000 clones, 90% of them with a count of one. Clones ranked in the top ten supply about 4.2% of the sample. The sequencing sample was made of PBMCs or T cells enriched from blood (not recorded which). Receptors originate from a woman in her thirties who had been exposed to COVID-19.

J is TRBJ1-6 and V is TRBV9; D is undetermined. V lost 0 bases and J 7 bases, leaving 5 bases between the germline ends. This CDR3 region has 13 residues. CDR1 is SGDLS, CDR2 YYNGEE, per germline. This chain's CDR3 is CASSVVQNSPLHF. The CDR3 bases are TGTGCCAGCAGCGTAGTTCAGAATTCACCCCTCCACTTT.

This chain connects TRBV11-2 to TRBJ1-1; a possible D gene is TRBD1 (5 bases). Trimming removed 5 bases from V and 1 base from J, with 17 bases in between. Looked up from germline, CDR1 is SGHAT and CDR2 is FQNNGV. CDR3 length: 16 amino acids. The CDR3 reads CASSPRRGVSNTEAFF. The CDR3 DNA reads as TGTGCCAGCAGCCCACGGCGGGGGGTCTCGAACACTGAAGCTTTCTTT.

The chain combines TRBV3-1 (or the pseudogene TRBV3-2) with TRBJ2-5; a weak D match, TRBD1 (5 bases). Germline V gene sequence: CDR1 LGHDT, CDR2 YNNKEL (reference sequence). The CDR3 length is 15 residues. V shed 0 bases and J shed 5 bases, with 13 bases lying between them. The CDR3 DNA is TGTGCCAGCAGCCAAGACAGGGAAGGTGAGGAGACCCAGTACTTC. It codes for CASSQDREGEETQYF.

The CDR3 region has the DNA TGTGCCAGCAGCTTAGAACCTTCACCTAACAGCTACGAGCAGTACTTC. It encodes CASSLEPSPNSYEQYF. The rearrangement uses TRBV7-6 and TRBJ2-7; D is undetermined. Trimming took off 1 base at V and 3 bases at J, with 16 bases between the two ends. From germline, CDR1 is SGHVS and CDR2 FNYEAQ. This CDR3 has 16 amino acids.

V and J are TRBV28 and TRBJ1-2; TRBD1 matches at 8 bases. The germline CDR1 and CDR2 sequences are MDHEN and SYDVKM. The V segment lost 6 bases and the J segment 10 bases; nucleotides outside the gene matches: 13. CDR3 length equals 14 residues. CDR3 amino acids: CASRTPGQVNVYTF. The CDR3 DNA sequence: TGTGCCAGCAGGACCCCGGGACAGGTCAATGTCTACACCTTC.

This clone was observed a single time. The genes are TRBV6-2 or TRBV6-3 and TRBJ2-1; 7 nucleotides match TRBD2. The CDR3 spans 17 residues. Germline values: CDR1 MNHEY, CDR2 SVGEGT. V shed 7 bases and J 0 bases; nucleotides not matched to a gene: 12. The CDR3 is CASTPHRGVDSYNEQFF. The CDR3, as DNA: TGTGCCAGCACCCCCCATCGGGGGGTGGACTCCTACAATGAGCAGTTCTTC.